This TCR beta chain was recorded in a study of blood T cell repertoires in COVID-19. Study in general: The study drew acute and convalescent COVID-19 samples from the United States, Italy and Spain. T cells, B-cell-depleted T cells, or PBMCs provided the cDNA or gDNA that served as material.

The CDR3 consists of 16 residues. V shed 5 bases and J 5 bases; nucleotides not matched to a gene: 10. Germline values: CDR1 SGHTA, CDR2 FQGNSA. Per the authors' pipeline: Estimates of nucleated cell counts were drawn from the amplification of reference gene primers. Assay: immunoSEQ multiplex PCR; the TCRdb copy retains only in-frame clones and omits some. From that table come the V and J calls and clone size; the DNA was used to work out D and trimming. Among about 50,000 clones listed, over 65% were seen once. The source material was peripheral blood. The chain couples TRBV7-2 to TRBJ2-1; 9 bases align to TRBD2. The source is a woman aged 55-69 years with acute or convalescent COVID-19. The CDR3 loop is CASSRRRAGGHNEQFF. The CDR3 nucleotides read TGTGCCAGCAGCCGTCGTCGAGCGGGAGGCCACAATGAGCAGTTCTTC.